This T cell receptor beta chain was identified during a study of blood T cell repertoires in COVID-19. The protocol was immunoSEQ multiplex PCR, while the TCRdb copy is restricted to in-frame clones and leaves out a portion. The table records 110,000 to 150,000 clones, 85% to 90% of them present only once. The sample holds one count of this clone. The sample taken for sequencing was peripheral blood. The receptor comes from a woman aged 55-69 years with acute or convalescent COVID-19.

This CDR3 reads CASSVGEEWGGYTF. CDR3 in DNA: TGTGCCAGCAGCGTAGGGGAGGAGTGGGGTGGCTACACCTTC. V gene TRBV9 combines with J gene TRBJ1-2, with D uncertain. This CDR3 comprises 14 residues. The germline CDR1 and CDR2 sequences are SGDLS and YYNGEE. Trimming took off 0 bases at V and 7 bases at J, with 13 bases between the two ends.